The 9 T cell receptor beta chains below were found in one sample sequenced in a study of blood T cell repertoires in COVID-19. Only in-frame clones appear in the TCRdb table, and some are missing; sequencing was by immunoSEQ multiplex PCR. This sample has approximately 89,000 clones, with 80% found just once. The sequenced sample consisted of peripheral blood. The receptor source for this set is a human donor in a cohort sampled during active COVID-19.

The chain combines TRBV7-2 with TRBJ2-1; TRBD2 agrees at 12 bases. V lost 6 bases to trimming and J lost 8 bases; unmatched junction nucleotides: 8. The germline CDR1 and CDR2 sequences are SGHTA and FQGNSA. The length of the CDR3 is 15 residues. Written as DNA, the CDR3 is TGTGCCAGCAGTCTCCTAGCGGGAGGGCCCCATGAGCAGTTCTTC. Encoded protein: CASSLLAGGPHEQFF. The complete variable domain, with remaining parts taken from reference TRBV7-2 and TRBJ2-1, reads GAGVSQSPSNKVTEKGKDVELRCDPISGHTALYWYRQSLGQGLEFLIYFQGNSAPDKSGLPSDRFSAERTGGSVSTLTIQRTQQEDSAVYLCASSLLAGGPHEQFFGPGTRLTVL.

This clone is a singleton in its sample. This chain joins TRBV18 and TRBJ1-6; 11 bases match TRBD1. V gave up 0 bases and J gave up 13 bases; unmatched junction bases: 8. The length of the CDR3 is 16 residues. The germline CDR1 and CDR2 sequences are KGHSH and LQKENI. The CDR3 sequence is CASSPPVGQGASPLHF. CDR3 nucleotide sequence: TGTGCCAGCTCACCACCTGTCGGACAGGGGGCGAGTCCCCTCCACTTT. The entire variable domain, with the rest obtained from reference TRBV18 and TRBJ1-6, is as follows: NAGVMQNPRHLVRRRGQEARLRCSPMKGHSHVYWYRQLPEEGLKFMVYLQKENIIDESGMPKERFSAEFPKEGPSILRIQQVVRGDSAAYFCASSPPVGQGASPLHFGNGTRLTVT.

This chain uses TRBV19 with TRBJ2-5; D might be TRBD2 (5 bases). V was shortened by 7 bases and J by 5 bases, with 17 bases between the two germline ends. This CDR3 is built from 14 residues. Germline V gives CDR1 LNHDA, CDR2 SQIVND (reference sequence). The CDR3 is CASKQLASGETQYF. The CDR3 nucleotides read TGTGCCAGTAAGCAGTTAGCGTCCGGGGAGACCCAGTACTTC.

CDR3 DNA sequence: TGTGCCACCAGCAGAGAGGGGGGACCGGGCAGCCTCGCACCCCTCCACTTT. As protein: CATSREGGPGSLAPLHF. The V and J genes are TRBV15 and TRBJ1-6; D is perhaps TRBD1 (5 bases). Germline CDR1 is LNHNV and CDR2 is YYDKDF (reference sequence). The germline V and J ends were trimmed by 0 bases and 11 bases, with 20 bases remaining between them. The CDR3 covers 17 residues. Complete variable domain (other parts from reference TRBV15 and TRBJ1-6): DAMVIQNPRYQVTQFGKPVTLSCSQTLNHNVMYWYQQKSSQAPKLLFHYYDKDFNNEADTPDNFQSRRPNTSFCFLDIRSPGLGDTAMYLCATSREGGPGSLAPLHFGNGTRLTVT.

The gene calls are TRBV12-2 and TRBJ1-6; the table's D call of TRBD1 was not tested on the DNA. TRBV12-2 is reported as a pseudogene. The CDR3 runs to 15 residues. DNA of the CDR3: TGTGCAAGTCGCTTGGACGACAGGATTTATTCACCCCTCCACTTT. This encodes CASRLDDRIYSPLHF.

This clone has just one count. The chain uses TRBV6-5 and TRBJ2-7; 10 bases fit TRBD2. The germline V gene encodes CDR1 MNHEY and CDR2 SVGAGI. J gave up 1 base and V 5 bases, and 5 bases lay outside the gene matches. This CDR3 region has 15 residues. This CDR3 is CASSTGTSASYEQYF. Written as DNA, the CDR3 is TGTGCCAGCAGTACCGGGACTAGCGCATCCTACGAGCAGTACTTC.

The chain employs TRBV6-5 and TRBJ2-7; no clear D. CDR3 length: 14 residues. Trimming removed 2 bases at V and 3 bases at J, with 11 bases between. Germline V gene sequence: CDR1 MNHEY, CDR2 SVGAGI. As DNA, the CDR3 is TGTGCCAGCAGTTACGAGTTTCGCAACTACGAGCAGTACTTC. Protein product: CASSYEFRNYEQYF.

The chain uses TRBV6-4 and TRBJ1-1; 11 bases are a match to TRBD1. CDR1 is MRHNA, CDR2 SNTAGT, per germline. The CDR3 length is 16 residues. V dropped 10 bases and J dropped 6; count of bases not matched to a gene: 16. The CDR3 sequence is CANPLDRGPADAEAFF. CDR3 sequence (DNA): TGTGCCAACCCTTTGGACAGGGGGCCCGCGGACGCTGAAGCTTTCTTT.

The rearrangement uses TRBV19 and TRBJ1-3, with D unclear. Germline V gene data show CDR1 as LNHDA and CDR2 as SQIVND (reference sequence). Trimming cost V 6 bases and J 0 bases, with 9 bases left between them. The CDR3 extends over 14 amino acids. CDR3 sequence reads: CASRPGSSGNTIYF. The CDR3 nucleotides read TGTGCCAGTAGGCCGGGATCCTCTGGAAACACCATATATTTT.